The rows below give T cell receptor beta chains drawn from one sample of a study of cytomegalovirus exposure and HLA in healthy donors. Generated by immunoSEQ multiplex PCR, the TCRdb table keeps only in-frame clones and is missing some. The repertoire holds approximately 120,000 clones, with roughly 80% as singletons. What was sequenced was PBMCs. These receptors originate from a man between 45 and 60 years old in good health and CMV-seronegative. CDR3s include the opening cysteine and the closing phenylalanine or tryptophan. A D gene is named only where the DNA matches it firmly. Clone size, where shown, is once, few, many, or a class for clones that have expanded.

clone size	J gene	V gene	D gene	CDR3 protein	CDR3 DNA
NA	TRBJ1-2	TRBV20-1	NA	CARDKNYGYTF	TGCGCGAGGGACAAAAACTATGGCTACACCTTC
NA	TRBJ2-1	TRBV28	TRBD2	CASGTSGRVRFF	TGTGCCAGCGGGACTAGCGGGAGGGTGCGGTTCTTC
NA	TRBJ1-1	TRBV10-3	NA	CAISESNLLNRQDMNTEAFF	TGTGCCATCAGTGAGTCTAATCTATTGAACAGGCAAGACATGAACACTGAAGCTTTCTTT
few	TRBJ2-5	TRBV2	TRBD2	CASRGNSGRGQETQYF	TGTGCCAGCAGGGGGAATAGCGGGAGAGGCCAAGAGACCCAGTACTTC
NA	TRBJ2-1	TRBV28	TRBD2	CASSSILGGRAGNEQFF	TGTGCCAGCAGTTCAATCCTCGGCGGGAGGGCAGGAAATGAGCAGTTCTTC
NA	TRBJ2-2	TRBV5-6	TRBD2	CASSFGGLAGAGELFF	TGTGCCAGCAGCTTTGGGGGACTAGCGGGTGCCGGGGAGCTGTTTTTT
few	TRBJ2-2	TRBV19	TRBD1	CASSAGTGPTGELFF	TGTGCCAGTAGTGCCGGGACAGGCCCCACCGGGGAGCTGTTTTTT
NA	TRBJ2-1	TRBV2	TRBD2	CASSDTGLAGVNEQFF	TGTGCCAGCAGTGATACGGGACTAGCGGGTGTCAATGAGCAGTTCTTC
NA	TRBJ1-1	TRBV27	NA	CASSLYGKNTEAFF	TGTGCCAGCAGTTTATACGGGAAGAACACTGAAGCTTTCTTT
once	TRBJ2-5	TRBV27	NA	CASSSRTAGGYGETQYF	TGTGCCAGCAGTTCGCGGACGGCGGGCGGGTACGGGGAGACCCAGTACTTC
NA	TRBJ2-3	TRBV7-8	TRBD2	CASSYLAGADTQYF	TGTGCCAGCAGTTACCTAGCGGGAGCGGATACGCAGTATTTT
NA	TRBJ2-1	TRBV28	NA	CASSPPLVADFRSSYNEQFF	TGTGCCAGCAGTCCCCCCCTAGTTGCGGACTTCCGTAGCTCCTACAATGAGCAGTTCTTC
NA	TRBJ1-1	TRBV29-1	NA	CSASGNAPEAFF	TGCAGCGCTTCCGGGAACGCACCTGAAGCTTTCTTT
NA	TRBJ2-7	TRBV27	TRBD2	CASSYLGSGRPREQYF	TGTGCCAGCAGTTACCTCGGGAGCGGGAGGCCCAGGGAGCAGTACTTC
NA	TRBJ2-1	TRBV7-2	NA	CASSLGGSYNEQFF	TGTGCCAGCAGCTTGGGGGGCTCCTACAATGAGCAGTTCTTC